A selection of T cell receptor beta chains follows, all from one sample in a study of CXCR3-negative and CXCR3-positive naive CD8 T cells. No DNA is given; TCRdb re-called the 5' RACE reads and lists each CDR3 protein once. This sample contains around 7,000 distinct CDR3 sequences. What was sequenced was naive CXCR3+ CD8+ T cells from blood. These receptors were obtained from a human donor in good health. Some clones in this sample may be carry-over from other donors' samples. CDR3s include the opening cysteine and the closing phenylalanine or tryptophan. Not every row has a clone size; where given, it reads once, few, many or a size class.

j_gene,abundance,v_gene,CDR3aa
TRBJ1-2,large,TRBV27,CASSLGLAGRGDGYTF
TRBJ2-7,medium-sized,TRBV7-8,CASSFGGTSYEQYF
TRBJ2-1,-,TRBV29-1,CSAEPLSGRQNEQFF
TRBJ2-3,-,TRBV7-9,CASSLLLAGSSTDTQYF
TRBJ2-7,-,TRBV20-1,CSARVPPSASYEQYF
TRBJ2-7,medium-sized,TRBV15,CATSELAYLSEQYF
TRBJ1-3,-,TRBV7-9,CASSPGTGQGISGNTIYF
TRBJ1-1,-,TRBV4-2,CASSLHRGPNTEAFF
TRBJ2-2,-,TRBV18,CASSPLMPSGRGDTGELFF
TRBJ2-7,-,TRBV10-3,CAISESMGLSSYEQYF